In this sample, the clone carrying this T cell receptor beta chain turned up once. This sample is part of a study of blood T cell repertoires in COVID-19. Sequencing was performed with immunoSEQ multiplex PCR; in TCRdb, only in-frame clones are kept and a portion is missing. The table lists 85,000 to 130,000 clones, 85% to 90% of them singletons. Germline lookup yields CDR1 SEHNR and CDR2 FQNEAQ (reference sequence). The ends lost 10 bases at V and 7 bases at J; junction bases unmatched: 7. The CDR3 totals 13 residues. The sequence was obtained from a human donor in a cohort sampled during active COVID-19. The sequenced sample was peripheral blood. The V and J genes are TRBV7-9 and TRBJ2-2; TRBD2 matches at 9 bases. Here the CDR3 reads CAIRTSVNGELFF. In DNA, the CDR3 is TGTGCCATCAGGACTAGCGTAAACGGGGAGCTGTTTTTT.